This TCR beta chain was found in a study of OX40 agonist ivuxolimab in advanced cancers. The wider study: In this cohort, patients received ivuxolimab, an agonistic anti-OX40 (CD134) antibody.

Sequencing used immunoSEQ multiplex PCR; TCRdb keeps in-frame clones, though not all of them. The table includes 45,000 to 55,000 clones, approximately 84% detected once. In regard to this clone: What it binds is not known.

The sampling schedule covered blood at baseline, cycle 4 day 1, and cycle 7 day 1. Study results and limitations: Also showing low normalized T-cell clonal expansion were some of the nonresponders.

CDR1 and CDR2 (germline): WSHSY, SAAADI. This CDR3 has 13 amino acids. V was cut by 6 bases and J by 4 bases, with 13 bases left in between. Specimen: CD4+ or CD8+ T cells sorted from blood, collected in a trial of the OX40 agonist ivuxolimab. The V call is TRBV10-2, the J call TRBJ2-7, with D hard to call. The source of this sequence is an adult with an advanced solid tumor such as melanoma, head and neck, liver or kidney cancer. CDR3 region: CASSNSPFYEQYF. The CDR3 DNA is TGCGCCAGCAGCAACTCTCCCTTTTACGAGCAGTACTTC.